Listed here are 8 T cell receptor beta chains from one sample, sequenced in a study of T cell responses to AZD1222 COVID-19 vaccine. Method: immunoSEQ multiplex PCR; TCRdb's copy keeps in-frame clones and lacks some. This sample has approximately 150,000 clones; about nine tenths occur once, and the top ten carry roughly 2.8%. Specimen: peripheral blood, collected on day 0 of AZD1222 vaccination. The receptors here all came from an adult in good health.

The J gene is TRBJ2-7, the V gene TRBV7-8, with 9 bases matching TRBD2. The CDR3 sequence is 15 residues long. Germline V gene lookup returns CDR1 SGHVS and CDR2 FQNEAQ. V lost 5 bases and J lost 2; bases outside the gene matches: 7. The CDR3 coding sequence is TGTGCCAGCAGCAAATTAGCGGGGGTCACCTACGAGCAGTACTTC. This gives the protein CASSKLAGVTYEQYF.

This chain connects TRBV2 to TRBJ2-7; D gene unclear. CDR3 size: 12 residues. Per germline, CDR1 SNHLY and CDR2 FYNNEI. Trimming removed 3 bases at V and 3 bases at J, with 6 bases between. CDR3 sequence reads: CASSDGGYEQYF. The CDR3 region has the DNA TGTGCCAGCAGTGATGGCGGCTACGAGCAGTACTTC.

The V call is TRBV27, the J call TRBJ1-5, with D possibly matching TRBD1 (5 bases). V shed 3 bases and J shed 2 bases, with 11 bases lying between them. The CDR3 consists of 15 residues. CDR1 is MNHEY, CDR2 SMNVEV, per germline (reference sequence). The CDR3, as DNA: TGTGCCAGCAGTTTGCAGGGCATGGGCAATCAGCCCCAGCATTTT. It translates to CASSLQGMGNQPQHF.

J is TRBJ1-1 and V is TRBV5-1, with D unclear. The V end was cut by 2 bases, the J end by 0 bases, with 5 bases between. CDR1 and CDR2 (germline): SGHRS, YFSETQ. The CDR3 covers 13 residues. This CDR3 is CASSLSLNTEAFF. In DNA form, the CDR3 reads TGCGCCAGCAGCTTAAGCCTGAACACTGAAGCTTTCTTT.

The CDR3 reads CASSLQGVSYNEQFF. CDR3 in DNA: TGTGCCAGCAGCTTGCAGGGAGTGTCCTACAATGAGCAGTTCTTC. J is TRBJ2-1 and V is TRBV7-2; D tentatively fits TRBD1 or TRBD2 (5 bases each). The CDR3 sequence is 15 residues long. The germline CDR1 and CDR2 sequences are SGHTA and FQGNSA. Deletions cut 3 bases from V and 1 base from J, with 10 bases between.

This clone was detected a few times. Here the CDR3 DNA reads TGTGCCAGCAGCCAAGATTTGTACCCGAGGGATGGCTACACCTTC. It codes for CASSQDLYPRDGYTF. The V call is TRBV3-1 (or the pseudogene TRBV3-2), the J call TRBJ1-2, with no clear D. Trimming shortened V by 0 bases and J by 6 bases, and 14 bases separated the two germline ends. The length of the CDR3 is 15 residues. From germline, CDR1 is LGHDT and CDR2 YNNKEL (reference sequence).

In this sample, this clone turned up a few times. The chain couples TRBV2 to TRBJ2-7, with D possibly being TRBD1 (7 bases). The CDR3 is 12 residues long. From germline, CDR1 is SNHLY and CDR2 FYNNEI. Trimming left V 7 bases short and J 5 bases short, with 12 bases between. CDR3 sequence (DNA): TGTGCCAGCACCCCAGGGGGGAACGAGCAGTACTTC. As protein: CASTPGGNEQYF.

The chain has TRBV5-5 and TRBJ2-2; D is uncertain. V was trimmed by 2 bases and J by 2 bases, leaving 10 bases between them. CDR3 size: 15 residues. CDR1 SGHKS and CDR2 YYEKEE come from the germline V gene (reference sequence). CDR3 amino acids: CASSFRDPNTGELFF. Written as DNA, the CDR3 is TGTGCCAGCAGCTTCCGTGATCCTAACACCGGGGAGCTGTTTTTT.